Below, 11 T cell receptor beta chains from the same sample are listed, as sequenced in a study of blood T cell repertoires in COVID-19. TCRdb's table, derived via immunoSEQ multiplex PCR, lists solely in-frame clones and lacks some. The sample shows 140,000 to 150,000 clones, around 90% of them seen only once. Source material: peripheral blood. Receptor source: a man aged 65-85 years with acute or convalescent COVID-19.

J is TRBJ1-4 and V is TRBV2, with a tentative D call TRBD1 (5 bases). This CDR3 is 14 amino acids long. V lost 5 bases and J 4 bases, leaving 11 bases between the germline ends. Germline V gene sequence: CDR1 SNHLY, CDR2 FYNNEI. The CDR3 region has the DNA TGTGCCAGCAGTCGCAGGGAGGTTAATGAAAAACTGTTTTTT. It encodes CASSRREVNEKLFF. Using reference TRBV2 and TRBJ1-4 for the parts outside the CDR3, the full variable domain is EPEVTQTPSHQVTQMGQEVILRCVPISNHLYFYWYRQILGQKVEFLVSFYNNEISEKSEIFDDQFSVERPDGSNFTLKIRSTKLEDSAMYFCASSRREVNEKLFFGSGTQLSVL.

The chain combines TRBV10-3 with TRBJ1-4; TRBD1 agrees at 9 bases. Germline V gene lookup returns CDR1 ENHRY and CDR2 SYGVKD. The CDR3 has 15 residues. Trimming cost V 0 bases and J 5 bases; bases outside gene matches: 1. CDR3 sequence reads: CAISESDRGNEKLFF. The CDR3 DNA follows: TGTGCCATCAGTGAGTCGGACAGGGGAAATGAAAAACTGTTTTTT.

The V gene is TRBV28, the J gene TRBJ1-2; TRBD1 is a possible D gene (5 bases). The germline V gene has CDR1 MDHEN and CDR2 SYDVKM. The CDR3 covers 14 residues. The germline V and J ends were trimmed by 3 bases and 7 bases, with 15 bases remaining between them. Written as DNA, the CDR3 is TGTGCCAGCAGTTTTGTGCGTAAGGGGCTTGGCTACACCTTC. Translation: CASSFVRKGLGYTF.

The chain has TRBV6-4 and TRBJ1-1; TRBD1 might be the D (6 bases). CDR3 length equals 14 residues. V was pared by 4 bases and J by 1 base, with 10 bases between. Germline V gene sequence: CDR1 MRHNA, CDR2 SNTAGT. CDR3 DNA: TGTGCCAGCAGTGCCGGACAGCCGAACACTGAAGCTTTCTTT. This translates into CASSAGQPNTEAFF.

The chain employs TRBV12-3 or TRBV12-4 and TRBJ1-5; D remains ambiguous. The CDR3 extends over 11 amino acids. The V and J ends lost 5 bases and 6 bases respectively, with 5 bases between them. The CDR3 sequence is CASSIFQPQHF. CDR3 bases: TGTGCCAGCAGTATCTTTCAGCCCCAGCATTTT.

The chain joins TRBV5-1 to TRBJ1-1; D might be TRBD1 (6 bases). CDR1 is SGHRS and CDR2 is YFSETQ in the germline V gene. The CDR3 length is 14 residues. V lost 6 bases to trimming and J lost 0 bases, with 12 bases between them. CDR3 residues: CASTPGVLNTEAFF. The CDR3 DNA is TGCGCCAGCACCCCAGGGGTATTGAACACTGAAGCTTTCTTT. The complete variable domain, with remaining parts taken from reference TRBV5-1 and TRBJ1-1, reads KAGVTQTPRYLIKTRGQQVTLSCSPISGHRSVSWYQQTPGQGLQFLFEYFSETQRNKGNFPGRFSGRQFSNSRSEMNVSTLELGDSALYLCASTPGVLNTEAFFGQGTRLTVV.

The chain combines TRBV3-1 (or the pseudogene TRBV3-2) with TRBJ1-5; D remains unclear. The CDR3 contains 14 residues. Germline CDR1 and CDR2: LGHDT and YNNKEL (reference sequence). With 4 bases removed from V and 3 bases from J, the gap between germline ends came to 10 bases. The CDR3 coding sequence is TGTGCCAGCAGCCGGGCGCTTGACAATCAGCCCCAGCATTTT. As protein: CASSRALDNQPQHF.

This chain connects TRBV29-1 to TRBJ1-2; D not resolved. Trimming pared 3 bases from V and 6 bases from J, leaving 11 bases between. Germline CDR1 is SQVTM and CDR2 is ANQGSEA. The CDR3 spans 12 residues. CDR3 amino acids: CSVERDNHGYTF. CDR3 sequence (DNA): TGCAGCGTTGAGCGAGACAATCATGGCTACACCTTC.

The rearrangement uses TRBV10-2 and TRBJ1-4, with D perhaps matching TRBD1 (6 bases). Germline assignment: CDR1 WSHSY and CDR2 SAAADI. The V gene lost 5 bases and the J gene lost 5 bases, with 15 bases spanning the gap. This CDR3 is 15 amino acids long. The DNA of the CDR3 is TGCGCCAGCAGTCAACCAGGGGAAGGGAATGAAAAACTGTTTTTT. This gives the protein CASSQPGEGNEKLFF.

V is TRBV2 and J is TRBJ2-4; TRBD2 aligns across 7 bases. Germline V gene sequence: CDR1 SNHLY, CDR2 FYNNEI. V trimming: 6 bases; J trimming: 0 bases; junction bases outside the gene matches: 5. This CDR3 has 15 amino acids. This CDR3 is CASRGGKIAKNIQYF. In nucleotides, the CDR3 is TGTGCCAGCAGGGGGGGGAAAATAGCCAAAAACATTCAGTACTTC.

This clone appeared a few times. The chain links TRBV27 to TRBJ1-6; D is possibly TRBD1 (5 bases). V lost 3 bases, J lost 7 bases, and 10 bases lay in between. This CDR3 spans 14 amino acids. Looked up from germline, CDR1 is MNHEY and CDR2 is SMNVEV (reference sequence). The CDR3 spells CASSFAGGNSPLHF. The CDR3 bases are TGTGCCAGCAGTTTTGCGGGGGGGAATTCACCCCTCCACTTT.